The sequence of this T cell receptor (beta chain) was determined in a study of blood T cell repertoires in COVID-19. Study-wide background: Sites in the United States, Italy and Spain provided acute and convalescent COVID-19 samples. T cells, B-cell-depleted T cells, or PBMCs provided the cDNA or gDNA that served as material.

Germline V gene data show CDR1 as SNHLY and CDR2 as FYNNEI. V was shortened by 9 bases and J by 1 base, with 7 bases between the two germline ends. The CDR3 length is 13 residues. Original handling: The authors estimated nucleated cell counts from reference gene primer amplification. Libraries were prepared by immunoSEQ multiplex PCR; TCRdb keeps only in-frame clonotypes and omits some of them. The V and J calls and clone size are taken from that table; D and trimming were inferred from the DNA. The sample records 240,000 or so clones, about four fifths being singletons. This receptor was obtained from a man aged 30 to 45 who had recovered from COVID-19. V gene TRBV2 combines with J gene TRBJ2-6; D unclear. Input material: peripheral blood. CDR3 DNA: TGTGCCAGTGCCGGGTCTGGGGCCAACGTCCTGACTTTC. Translated, it gives CASAGSGANVLTF.